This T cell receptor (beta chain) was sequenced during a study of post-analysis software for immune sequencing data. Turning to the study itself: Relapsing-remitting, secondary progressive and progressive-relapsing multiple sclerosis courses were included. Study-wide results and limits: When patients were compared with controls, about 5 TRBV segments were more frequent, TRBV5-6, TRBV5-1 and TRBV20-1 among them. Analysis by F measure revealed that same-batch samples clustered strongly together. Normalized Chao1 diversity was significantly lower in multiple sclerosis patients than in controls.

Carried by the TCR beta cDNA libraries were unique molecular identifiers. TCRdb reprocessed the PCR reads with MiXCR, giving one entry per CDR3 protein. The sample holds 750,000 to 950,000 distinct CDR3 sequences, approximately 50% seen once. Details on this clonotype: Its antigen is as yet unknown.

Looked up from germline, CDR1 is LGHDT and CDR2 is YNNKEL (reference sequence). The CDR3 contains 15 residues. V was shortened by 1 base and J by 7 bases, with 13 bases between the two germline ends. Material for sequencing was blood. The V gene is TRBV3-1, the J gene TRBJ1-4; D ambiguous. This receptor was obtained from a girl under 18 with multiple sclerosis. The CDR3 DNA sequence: TGTGCCAGCAGCCAAGCTCTATTAGCAGGTGAAAAACTGTTTTTT. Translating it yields CASSQALLAGEKLFF.